This TCR beta chain comes out of a study of human T cells and chemical hapten exposure. Study overall: Chiefly women, the patients showed alopecia areata, totalis or universalis.

V shed 1 base and J shed 4 bases, with 20 bases lying between them. The CDR3 has 17 amino acids. Germline-derived CDR1 and CDR2 are DFQATT and SNEGSKA (reference sequence). TCRdb reprocessed the RACE reads via MiXCR and lists one record per CDR3 protein. The sample includes 340,000 or so distinct CDR3 sequences, about 7% of them seen just once. Time point denoted: patch test 1, 2 weeks after DPC sensitization. Noted treatment: therapeutic diphenylcyclopropenone sensitization with weekly scalp DPC. This material consisted of whole blood, taken in connection with sensitization to the hapten diphenylcyclopropenone (DPC). V is TRBV20-1 and J is TRBJ1-3, with D hard to call. The sequence was obtained from a young woman with alopecia areata. Some clones in this sample may be carry-over from other donors' samples. CDR3 in DNA: TGCAGTGCTAGAGTGGGGAGTTGGGCCTACTTGGGAAACACCATATATTTT. Amino acids: CSARVGSWAYLGNTIYF.